Listed here are 23 T cell receptor beta chains from one sample, sequenced in a study of PD-1 blockade in mismatch repair-deficient tumors. Repertoires were generated with immunoSEQ multiplex PCR, while TCRdb's copy carries only in-frame clones and drops some. There are tens of thousands of clones in the sample; around four fifths occur only once, and around 1% lies in the top ten. The sample consisted of PBMCs, taken 38 weeks after starting pembrolizumab. The receptors here all came from an adult with mismatch repair-deficient cancer.

The V gene is TRBV11-2, the J gene TRBJ2-3, with TRBD2 matching over 8 bases. The CDR3 totals 14 residues. Unmatched junction bases numbered 6, after V lost 5 bases and J lost 5 bases. Germline lookup yields CDR1 SGHAT and CDR2 FQNNGV. This CDR3 reads CASSPFGGGDTQYF. In nucleotides, the CDR3 is TGTGCCAGCAGCCCCTTCGGGGGGGGAGATACGCAGTATTTT.

The chain links TRBV28 to TRBJ1-5; possible D gene TRBD1, 5 bases. The CDR3 is 15 amino acids. V gave up 2 bases and J gave up 0 bases, with 8 bases separating them. CDR1 is MDHEN and CDR2 is SYDVKM in the germline V gene. In DNA form, the CDR3 reads TGTGCCAGCAGTTTAGAGGACATTAGCAATCAGCCCCAGCATTTT. It translates to CASSLEDISNQPQHF. Full variable domain (missing parts from reference TRBV28 and TRBJ1-5): DVKVTQSSRYLVKRTGEKVFLECVQDMDHENMFWYRQDPGLGLRLIYFSYDVKMKEKGDIPEGYSVSREKKERFSLILESASTNQTSMYLCASSLEDISNQPQHFGDGTRLSIL.

The J gene is TRBJ1-6, the V gene TRBV4-1; a weak D match, TRBD1 (6 bases). This CDR3 contains 14 residues. Germline loops: CDR1 MGHRA, CDR2 YSYEKL. The germline V and J ends were trimmed by 4 bases and 7 bases, with 11 bases remaining between them. This CDR3 reads CASSLQGFNSPLHF. The CDR3, as DNA: TGCGCCAGCAGCCTCCAGGGGTTCAATTCACCCCTCCACTTT.

The CDR3 DNA reads as TGTGCCATCAGCGACAGGGTCTACAATGAGCAGTTCTTC. Its protein is CAISDRVYNEQFF. The chain joins TRBV10-3 to TRBJ2-1; the match to TRBD1 covers 7 bases. There are 13 residues in the CDR3. Germline CDR1 is ENHRY and CDR2 is SYGVKD. With V trimmed by 6 bases and J by 3 bases, 2 bases remained unmatched.

The V and J genes are TRBV6-4 and TRBJ1-6; TRBD1 is a possible D gene (5 bases). The germline CDR1 and CDR2 sequences are MRHNA and SNTAGT. This CDR3 comprises 14 residues. V was pared by 7 bases and J by 9 bases, with 16 bases between. CDR3 sequence (DNA): TGTGCCAGCACCCCGGACCCCGGGGGTTCACCCCTCCACTTT. Translation: CASTPDPGGSPLHF.

The J gene is TRBJ1-2, the V gene TRBV5-1, with D perhaps TRBD1 (6 bases). Germline values: CDR1 SGHRS, CDR2 YFSETQ. The CDR3 length is 12 residues. The V end was cut by 4 bases, the J end by 8 bases, with 12 bases between. The CDR3 DNA sequence: TGCGCCAGCAGCCTAGACAGGTCGGGCTACACCTTC. Residues: CASSLDRSGYTF.

The rearrangement uses TRBV15 and TRBJ2-1; 9 bases are shared with TRBD1. This CDR3 spans 16 amino acids. Germline trimming cut 5 bases from V and 0 bases from J; bases unmatched to any gene: 5. Germline CDR1 reads LNHNV; CDR2 reads YYDKDF (reference sequence). The CDR3 sequence: CATSAKTGGSYNEQFF. The CDR3 DNA reads TGTGCCACCAGCGCTAAGACAGGGGGCTCCTACAATGAGCAGTTCTTC.

This clone was seen a handful of times. The V call is TRBV2, the J call TRBJ2-7, with D tentatively TRBD2 (6 bases). This CDR3 is 15 amino acids long. Germline CDR1 SNHLY, CDR2 FYNNEI. Trimming cost V 4 bases and J 0 bases, with 13 bases left between them. CDR3 residues: CASSGHRDFSYEQYF. The DNA for the CDR3 is TGTGCCAGCAGTGGCCACCGGGACTTCTCCTACGAGCAGTACTTC.

This clone was seen a single time. The chain carries TRBV28 and TRBJ2-3; 9 positions match TRBD2. The CDR3 sequence is 15 residues long. The J segment lost 5 bases and the V segment lost 5 bases, leaving 8 bases of the junction unmatched. Germline V lookup: CDR1 MDHEN, CDR2 SYDVKM. The CDR3 nucleotides are TGTGCCAGCAGTCGGCAGGGACTAGCCGGAGATACGCAGTATTTT. It encodes CASSRQGLAGDTQYF.

This clone was detected only once. The chain recombines TRBV5-8 with TRBJ1-4; TRBD1 aligns across 8 bases. Germline assignment: CDR1 SGHTS and CDR2 YDEGEE. The CDR3 has 15 residues. V shed 4 bases, J shed 8 bases, and the junction held 10 bases outside the gene matches. The CDR3 DNA reads as TGTGCCAGCAGCCCTTGGACAGGGATCAGGGAAAAACTGTTTTTT. Translated, it gives CASSPWTGIREKLFF. The full variable domain, completed using reference TRBV5-8 and TRBJ1-4, is EAGVTQSPTHLIKTRGQQATLRCSPISGHTSVYWYQQALGLGLQFLLWYDEGEERNRGNFPPRFSGRQFPNYSSELNVNALELEDSALYLCASSPWTGIREKLFFGSGTQLSVL.

J is TRBJ1-2 and V is TRBV7-8; a possible D gene is TRBD1 (5 bases). The V and J ends lost 1 base and 5 bases respectively, with 8 bases between them. CDR3 length: 13 residues. Germline V CDR1 and CDR2: SGHVS, FQNEAQ. CDR3 sequence: CASSLGQNYGYTF. The DNA of the CDR3 is TGTGCCAGCAGCTTAGGACAGAATTATGGCTACACCTTC.

As DNA, the CDR3 is TGTGCCAGTAGTATAGGCAGATTCAATGAGCAGTTCTTC. Its protein product is CASSIGRFNEQFF. V usage is TRBV19 and J usage is TRBJ2-1; the D is unclear. The germline V gene has CDR1 LNHDA and CDR2 SQIVND (reference sequence). The CDR3 sequence is 13 residues long. V was trimmed by 1 base and J by 6 bases, leaving 7 bases between them.

The V and J genes are TRBV5-1 and TRBJ2-6, with 8 bases fitting TRBD1. Germline loops: CDR1 SGHRS, CDR2 YFSETQ. The CDR3 is made up of 20 amino acids. V gave up 5 bases and J gave up 1 base; unmatched junction bases: 17. The CDR3 region is CASSSGDNRGVSSGANVLTF. DNA for the CDR3: TGCGCCAGCAGTAGTGGGGATAACAGGGGGGTGTCTTCTGGGGCCAACGTCCTGACTTTC. Using reference TRBV5-1 and TRBJ2-6 for the parts outside the CDR3, the full variable domain is KAGVTQTPRYLIKTRGQQVTLSCSPISGHRSVSWYQQTPGQGLQFLFEYFSETQRNKGNFPGRFSGRQFSNSRSEMNVSTLELGDSALYLCASSSGDNRGVSSGANVLTFGAGSRLTVL.

This rearrangement joins TRBV28 to TRBJ1-5; 9 nucleotides match TRBD1. V lost 5 bases, J lost 8 bases, and 10 bases stayed unmatched. Germline CDR1 is MDHEN and CDR2 is SYDVKM. This CDR3 is 15 amino acids long. The CDR3 reads CASSPQQGAFKPQHF. The CDR3 DNA reads as TGTGCCAGCAGTCCGCAACAGGGGGCCTTTAAGCCCCAGCATTTT.

This chain connects TRBV11-1 to TRBJ2-3; 8 bases match TRBD2. Trimming cost V 8 bases and J 9 bases; bases outside gene matches: 10. Germline CDR1 reads SGHAT; CDR2 reads FQDESV (reference sequence). The CDR3 runs 13 residues. The CDR3 region is CASGSSGGGTQYF. The DNA for the CDR3 is TGTGCCAGCGGATCTAGCGGCGGGGGGACGCAGTATTTT.

The J gene is TRBJ2-1, the V gene TRBV6-5; 8 bases are a match to TRBD2. Germline V CDR1 and CDR2: MNHEY, SVGAGI. The V and J ends lost 0 bases and 8 bases, in that order; junction bases with no gene match: 6. The CDR3 totals 15 residues. DNA of the CDR3: TGTGCCAGCAGTTACTCCGGGGGGGGATCACATGAGCAGTTCTTC. It encodes CASSYSGGGSHEQFF.

The chain carries TRBV15 and TRBJ1-2, with 11 bases matching TRBD1. Per the germline V gene, CDR1 is LNHNV and CDR2 is YYDKDF (reference sequence). The V gene end was trimmed by 4 bases and the J gene end by 5 bases; junction bases not matched to a gene: 6. The CDR3 length is 15 residues. The CDR3 here is CATSKGQGAGYGYTF. DNA of the CDR3: TGTGCCACCAGCAAAGGACAGGGGGCTGGATATGGCTACACCTTC.

The rearrangement uses TRBV7-9 and TRBJ2-2; D not certain. The germline V gene encodes CDR1 SEHNR and CDR2 FQNEAQ (reference sequence). This CDR3 is 13 amino acids long. Trimming removed 5 bases at V and 0 bases at J, with 4 bases between. The CDR3 reads CASSQTNTGELFF. As DNA, the CDR3 is TGTGCCAGCAGCCAAACGAACACCGGGGAGCTGTTTTTT.

The CDR3 DNA sequence: TGTGCCAGCAGCTTAGAAGCGAGAGGTAAAGGGACCCAGTACTTC. Translating it yields CASSLEARGKGTQYF. V usage is TRBV7-2 and J usage is TRBJ2-5, with D unclear. Trimming removed 1 base at V and 7 bases at J, with 16 bases between. Germline assignment: CDR1 SGHTA and CDR2 FQGNSA. The CDR3 has 15 amino acids.

The chain has TRBV15 and TRBJ2-1; 8 bases agree with TRBD2. The J segment lost 6 bases and the V segment lost 4 bases, leaving 14 bases of the junction unmatched. This CDR3 is built from 17 residues. Per germline, CDR1 LNHNV and CDR2 YYDKDF (reference sequence). CDR3: CATSNYKRAGESNEQFF. CDR3 DNA: TGTGCCACCAGCAACTACAAGAGAGCGGGAGAATCCAATGAGCAGTTCTTC. Supplemented by reference TRBV15 and TRBJ2-1, the full variable domain reads DAMVIQNPRYQVTQFGKPVTLSCSQTLNHNVMYWYQQKSSQAPKLLFHYYDKDFNNEADTPDNFQSRRPNTSFCFLDIRSPGLGDTAMYLCATSNYKRAGESNEQFFGPGTRLTVL.

V is TRBV2 and J is TRBJ2-5; D remains ambiguous. V lost 6 bases and J lost 5, with 13 bases in between. CDR3 length: 13 amino acids. The germline CDR1 and CDR2 sequences are SNHLY and FYNNEI. CDR3 nucleotide sequence: TGTGCCAGCAGGAACCCAACCCGGGAGACCCAGTACTTC. This encodes CASRNPTRETQYF.

The chain combines TRBV9 with TRBJ2-1; 10 nucleotides match TRBD2. The CDR3 sequence is 16 residues long. The germline gives CDR1 SGDLS, CDR2 YYNGEE. V lost 4 bases, J lost 7 bases, and 11 bases stayed unmatched. CDR3 in amino acids: CASSFSGASGRNEQFF. Here the CDR3 DNA reads TGTGCCAGCAGCTTTTCAGGAGCTAGCGGGAGAAATGAGCAGTTCTTC. Full variable domain (outside the CDR3, taken from reference TRBV9 and TRBJ2-1): DSGVTQTPKHLITATGQRVTLRCSPRSGDLSVYWYQQSLDQGLQFLIQYYNGEERAKGNILERFSAQQFPDLHSELNLSSLELGDSALYFCASSFSGASGRNEQFFGPGTRLTVL.

The chain combines TRBV19 with TRBJ1-1, with D possibly being TRBD1 (5 bases). The germline CDR1 and CDR2 sequences are LNHDA and SQIVND (reference sequence). The CDR3 is made up of 16 amino acids. V was cut by 6 bases and J by 7 bases, with 24 bases left in between. The CDR3 DNA is TGTGCCAGTAGAATGCCGGGAGACGCTAGGGGCGGTGAAGCTTTCTTT. This encodes CASRMPGDARGGEAFF.